Only a few counts were recorded for the clone carrying this TCR beta chain. Its antigen is not known. Each population that was sorted was more than 95% pure. The entry originates in a study of beta chain features in type 1 diabetes. Study results and limitations: Patients showed naive, central memory and Treg TCRB repertoires that appeared more similar than those of healthy donors. High TCR expression in some cells could lead to their over-representation in cDNA sequencing.

This CDR3 contains 16 residues. CDR1 is KGHSH and CDR2 is LQKENI in the germline V gene. Trimming took 0 bases from V and 5 from J; bases not matched to a gene: 6. Expressed TCRB transcripts were sequenced after all isolated RNA was converted to cDNA. Sequencing was performed with immunoSEQ multiplex PCR; in TCRdb, only in-frame clones are kept and a portion is missing. This table holds 130,000 to 150,000 clones, more than 9% found once. J is TRBJ2-3 and V is TRBV18; 9 nucleotides match TRBD2. The receptor was derived from a man aged 18-30 years in good health. Input material: naive CD4+ T cells from blood. CDR3 coding DNA: TGTGCCAGCTCACCACCGGGGCGGGGGGGCCAAGATACGCAGTATTTT. It encodes CASSPPGRGGQDTQYF. Supplemented by reference TRBV18 and TRBJ2-3, the full variable domain reads NAGVMQNPRHLVRRRGQEARLRCSPMKGHSHVYWYRQLPEEGLKFMVYLQKENIIDESGMPKERFSAEFPKEGPSILRIQQVVRGDSAAYFCASSPPGRGGQDTQYFGPGTRLTVL.